Listed below are T cell receptor beta chains from one sample, sequenced in a study of tumour-infiltrating T cells in Burkitt lymphoma. Sequencing was performed with immunoSEQ multiplex PCR; in TCRdb, only in-frame clones are kept and a portion is missing. The sample records 6,400 or so clones, approximately 18% being singletons. Sequenced input: tumor tissue. These receptors were obtained from a human donor with diffuse large B-cell lymphoma. Each CDR3 is given with its conserved first and last residue. The D gene is left open where the match is weak. Not all rows give a size; the values are once, few, many and, for expanded clones, a class.

clone_size d_call j_call v_call cdr3_nt cdr3_aa
few - TRBJ2-5 TRBV5-6 TGTGCCAGCAGCTTGGGTGTCAACCAAGAGACCCAGTACTTC CASSLGVNQETQYF
- - TRBJ2-2 TRBV28 TGTGCCAGCGCCCCCCAAAATCCCGGGGAGCTGTTTTTT CASAPQNPGELFF
- - TRBJ2-3 TRBV21-1 TGTGCCAGCAGCAAAATCGTCCGACCCGATACGCAGTATTTT CASSKIVRPDTQYF
few TRBD2 TRBJ2-1 TRBV4-3 TGCGCCAGCAGCCAAGATGTACTTCCGGGACTAGCTGTCGATGAGCAGTTCTTC CASSQDVLPGLAVDEQFF
few - TRBJ2-7 TRBV7-2 TGTGCCAGCAGCCTTATTCCCGGACCGACCTACGAGCAGTACTTC CASSLIPGPTYEQYF
few TRBD1 TRBJ2-1 TRBV10-3 TGTGCCATCAGTGATGCGGGACAGGGGGATGAGCAGTTCTTC CAISDAGQGDEQFF
- - TRBJ2-7 TRBV6-5 TGTGCCAGCAGTTATTCGCCCGGGGATTCCTACGAGCAGTACTTC CASSYSPGDSYEQYF
few TRBD2 TRBJ2-1 TRBV11-2 TGTGCCAGCAGCTTAGCTAGCGGTGAATACAATGAGCAGTTCTTC CASSLASGEYNEQFF
few TRBD2 TRBJ2-5 TRBV10-3 TGTGCCATCAGCGCGAATCTAGCGGGCGGGGAGACCCAGTACTTC CAISANLAGGETQYF
- - TRBJ2-7 TRBV6-5 TGTGCCAGCACTGACGACAGGAGCTCCTACGAGCAGTACTTC CASTDDRSSYEQYF
- TRBD2 TRBJ2-1 TRBV7-9 TGTGCCAGCAGCTTACTAGCGGGGGCCTACAATGAGCAGTTCTTC CASSLLAGAYNEQFF
few - TRBJ1-2 TRBV10-3 TGTGCCATCAGTGAGTCCCCCGGGTCTGGCTACACCTTC CAISESPGSGYTF
- - TRBJ1-2 TRBV25-1 TGTGCCAGCAGTGAAACAGGGTTCAGCTATGGCTACACCTTC CASSETGFSYGYTF
- TRBD1 TRBJ2-5 TRBV7-7 TGTGCTAGCAGACCGACAGGGGAAGAGACCCAGTACTTC CASRPTGEETQYF
- - TRBJ1-1 TRBV29-1 TGCAGCGTTGAACATCAACACGCGAACACTGAAGCTTTCTTT CSVEHQHANTEAFF
- - TRBJ1-1 TRBV7-9 TGTGCCAGCAGCCCGGGAGGGCCTGAAGCTTTCTTT CASSPGGPEAFF
few TRBD2 TRBJ2-7 TRBV6-5 TGTGCCAGCAGTAAACTAGCGGGAGCTTACGAGCAGTACTTC CASSKLAGAYEQYF
- TRBD1 TRBJ2-5 TRBV6-5 TGTGCCAGCAGTTACGGGACAGGGGCACAAGAGACCCAGTACTTC CASSYGTGAQETQYF
once - TRBJ2-3 TRBV2 TGTGCCAGCAGAGGCGAACGTTCAGATACGCAGTATTTT CASRGERSDTQYF
- - TRBJ1-1 TRBV10-3 TGTGCCATCAGTACAGGGACGAGCACTGAAGCTTTCTTT CAISTGTSTEAFF
few - TRBJ2-7 TRBV7-9 TGTGCCAGCAGCTTAGAATACGAGCAGTACTTC CASSLEYEQYF
- - TRBJ2-2 TRBV11-1 TGTGCCAGCAGCTTAGGGGGCACCGGGGAGCTGTTTTTT CASSLGGTGELFF
- - TRBJ2-1 TRBV7-6 TGTGCCAGCAGCTTAGTGGCCCCGCCCTACAATGAGCAGTTCTTC CASSLVAPPYNEQFF
few TRBD1 TRBJ2-2 TRBV29-1 TGCAGCGTTGAAACCGACCCCTCGAACTGGACAGGCAACAAGACCGGGGAGCTGTTTTTT CSVETDPSNWTGNKTGELFF
- - TRBJ2-5 TRBV9 TGTGCCAGCAGCGTAGAAGGGGCTGGAGAGACCCAGTACTTC CASSVEGAGETQYF
- - TRBJ1-4 TRBV6-1 TGTGCCAGCCGGGAGGCGCGGTCTGGTGAAAAACTGTTTTTT CASREARSGEKLFF
- - TRBJ1-2 TRBV7-9 TGTGCCAGCAGCTTAGATCTAGGGGGCTACACCTTC CASSLDLGGYTF